These T cell receptor beta chains were read from a single sample in a study of cytomegalovirus exposure and HLA in healthy donors. TCRdb's copy holds only in-frame clones and misses some; the assay was immunoSEQ multiplex PCR. Altogether 85,000 to 100,000 clones are present, roughly 67% being singletons, with the ten largest covering roughly 2.5%. Material: PBMCs. The receptors stem from a human donor in good health. CDR3s include the opening cysteine and the closing phenylalanine or tryptophan. D genes are given only for firm matches. Size is stated for part of the rows, as once, few or many counts, or as a class when the clone is expanded.

v_call	cdr3_length	d_call	clone_size	j_call	cdr3_aa	cdr3_nt
TRBV18	14	TRBD1	once	TRBJ1-1	CASSSAGGNTEAFF	TGTGCCAGCTCGTCCGCAGGGGGCAACACTGAAGCTTTCTTT
TRBV4-1	17	-	once	TRBJ1-5	CASSQDGRGYRNQPQHF	TGCGCCAGCAGCCAAGATGGTCGGGGGTATCGCAATCAGCCCCAGCATTTT
TRBV29-1	15	-	-	TRBJ1-3	CSANKATVSGNTIYF	TGCAGCGCCAATAAAGCAACAGTCTCTGGAAACACCATATATTTT
TRBV4-3	14	TRBD1	-	TRBJ1-2	CASSQEGQAYGYTF	TGCGCCAGCAGCCAAGAAGGACAGGCATATGGCTACACCTTC
TRBV5-1	16	-	-	TRBJ2-5	CASSPTLGQSEETQYF	TGCGCCAGCAGCCCAACGTTAGGACAGTCCGAAGAGACCCAGTACTTC
TRBV6-1	12	TRBD2	-	TRBJ2-4	CASSEARGSQYF	TGTGCCAGCAGTGAAGCGCGGGGGTCTCAGTACTTC
TRBV7-9	17	-	-	TRBJ2-3	CASSLGAAGSWTDTQYF	TGTGCCAGCAGCTTAGGAGCCGCCGGGAGTTGGACAGATACGCAGTATTTT
TRBV29-1	13	TRBD2	-	TRBJ2-3	CSVVRGGADTQYF	TGCAGCGTTGTACGGGGGGGGGCAGATACGCAGTATTTT
TRBV4-3	16	TRBD1	-	TRBJ2-5	CASSQDRWTGGETQYF	TGCGCCAGCAGCCAAGACCGTTGGACAGGGGGAGAGACCCAGTACTTC
TRBV6-1	12	TRBD1	once	TRBJ1-5	CASRLGQGPQHF	TGTGCCAGCAGACTAGGACAGGGCCCCCAGCATTTT
TRBV21-1	16	-	-	TRBJ1-3	CASSGRTGWSGNTIYF	TGTGCCAGCAGCGGACGGACAGGGTGGTCTGGAAACACCATATATTTT
TRBV10-3	16	-	few	TRBJ2-3	CAISRQISGSTDTQYF	TGTGCCATCAGTCGACAGATCTCCGGGAGCACAGATACGCAGTATTTT
TRBV5-1	17	TRBD1	-	TRBJ1-4	CASSTGQGITTNEKLFF	TGCGCCAGCAGCACCGGACAGGGTATCACAACTAATGAAAAACTGTTTTTT
TRBV5-5	15	TRBD2	-	TRBJ2-5	CASSLVAGGGETQYF	TGTGCCAGCAGCTTGGTAGCGGGGGGTGGGGAGACCCAGTACTTC
TRBV11-3	12	-	-	TRBJ1-1	CASSSRQERAFF	TGTGCCAGCAGCTCCCGACAGGAAAGAGCTTTCTTT
TRBV5-1	15	-	-	TRBJ1-1	CASSAQGIRNTEAFF	TGCGCCAGCAGCGCCCAGGGGATACGAAACACTGAAGCTTTCTTT
TRBV4-3	15	-	-	TRBJ1-1	CASSQDFQLNTEAFF	TGCGCCAGCAGCCAAGACTTTCAGTTGAACACTGAAGCTTTCTTT
TRBV7-9	18	TRBD2	-	TRBJ2-3	CASSLTSGGPPGTDTQYF	TGTGCCAGCAGCTTAACTAGCGGGGGGCCCCCCGGCACAGATACGCAGTATTTT
TRBV2	11	-	-	TRBJ1-1	CASSTNTEAFF	TGTGCCAGCAGTACTAACACTGAAGCTTTCTTT
TRBV7-8	13	-	-	TRBJ2-5	CASSPGKWETQYF	TGTGCCAGCAGTCCAGGGAAGTGGGAGACCCAGTACTTC
TRBV2	15	-	few	TRBJ1-5	CASNLQGGSNQPQHF	TGTGCCAGCAATCTACAGGGTGGGAGCAATCAGCCCCAGCATTTT
TRBV29-1	14	TRBD2	few	TRBJ2-5	CSGDGGGRGETQYF	TGCAGCGGGGATGGCGGGGGGAGGGGGGAGACCCAGTACTTC
TRBV4-2	12	-	-	TRBJ2-7	CASSQEGLEQYF	TGTGCCAGCAGCCAAGAGGGCTTGGAGCAGTACTTC
TRBV30	11	-	-	TRBJ1-1	CAWRQNTEAFF	TGTGCCTGGAGACAGAACACTGAAGCTTTCTTT
TRBV9	15	TRBD2	few	TRBJ2-5	CASNPAGGGEETQYF	TGTGCCAGCAACCCGGCCGGTGGGGGGGAGGAGACCCAGTACTTC
TRBV30	14	TRBD2	-	TRBJ2-2	CAWSAGGAGGELFF	TGTGCCTGGAGTGCGGGGGGGGCCGGCGGGGAGCTGTTTTTT
TRBV11-3	13	-	-	TRBJ1-1	CASSLRAATEAFF	TGTGCCAGCAGCTTACGCGCGGCAACTGAAGCTTTCTTT
TRBV5-5	15	TRBD1	-	TRBJ2-7	CASSSGQGGNYEQYF	TGTGCCAGCAGTTCTGGACAGGGTGGTAATTACGAGCAGTACTTC
TRBV7-9	16	TRBD1	-	TRBJ1-1	CASRPGQADMNTEAFF	TGTGCCAGCAGACCGGGACAGGCGGATATGAACACTGAAGCTTTCTTT
TRBV19	14	TRBD1	-	TRBJ2-7	CASSISPGGFEQYF	TGTGCCAGTAGTATCAGCCCAGGGGGCTTCGAGCAGTACTTC
TRBV10-1	15	-	once	TRBJ1-1	CASSGCRVKYTEAFF	TGCGCCAGCAGTGGCTGCCGGGTAAAGTACACTGAAGCTTTCTTT
TRBV6-6	15	TRBD1	-	TRBJ2-5	CASSSTGVGQETQYF	TGTGCCAGCAGTTCGACAGGGGTAGGACAAGAGACCCAGTACTTC
TRBV11-2	15	-	-	TRBJ2-1	CASREGGPGYNEQFF	TGTGCCAGCAGGGAGGGGGGGCCAGGGTACAATGAGCAGTTCTTC
TRBV6-4	12	-	few	TRBJ1-2	CASSTQDYGYTF	TGTGCCAGCAGCACTCAGGACTATGGCTACACCTTC
TRBV6-1	14	-	-	TRBJ2-7	CASRPQGSSYEQYF	TGTGCCAGCAGACCACAGGGCAGCTCCTACGAGCAGTACTTC
TRBV29-1	13	-	-	TRBJ2-5	CSVKIRSEETQYF	TGCAGCGTGAAAATCAGGTCCGAAGAGACCCAGTACTTC
TRBV7-3	12	-	-	TRBJ2-1	CASSPSGNEQFF	TGTGCCAGCAGCCCCTCGGGAAATGAGCAGTTCTTC
TRBV30	14	TRBD1	-	TRBJ1-4	CAWKEGQPPGRLTF	TGTGCCTGGAAGGAGGGACAGCCGCCCGGCCGCCTAACTTTT
TRBV7-2	13	-	-	TRBJ2-1	CASSPQGGYEQFF	TGTGCCAGCAGCCCACAGGGTGGGTATGAGCAGTTCTTC
TRBV7-2	14	-	-	TRBJ2-1	CASSLDRDRIEQFF	TGTGCCAGCAGCTTAGACAGGGATCGAATTGAGCAGTTCTTC
TRBV6-6	15	TRBD1	-	TRBJ1-6	CASSYYRDRESPLHF	TGTGCCAGCAGTTACTACCGGGACAGGGAGTCACCCCTCCACTTT
TRBV10-3	13	-	-	TRBJ1-1	CAISSTEGAEAFF	TGTGCCATCAGCTCGACAGAAGGAGCTGAAGCTTTCTTT
TRBV6-5	14	TRBD1	once	TRBJ1-5	CASSRGQGAQPQHF	TGTGCCAGCAGTAGGGGACAGGGGGCTCAGCCCCAGCATTTT
TRBV28	15	-	-	TRBJ2-7	CASSPPGQESYEQYF	TGTGCCAGCAGCCCTCCAGGGCAGGAATCCTACGAGCAGTACTTC
TRBV9	14	TRBD1	-	TRBJ2-1	CASSIQGPYNEQFF	TGTGCCAGCAGCATACAGGGGCCCTACAATGAGCAGTTCTTC
TRBV29-1	9	-	-	TRBJ2-5	CSVGKGGDF	TGCAGCGTTGGAAAAGGGGGGGACTTC
TRBV5-1	19	-	-	TRBJ2-7	CASSLANPGIFQGSYEQYF	TGCGCCAGCAGCTTGGCCAACCCTGGTATCTTCCAGGGAAGCTACGAGCAGTACTTC
TRBV11-1	14	-	-	TRBJ1-1	CASSLVTVNTEAFF	TGTGCCAGCAGCTTAGTCACGGTGAACACTGAAGCTTTCTTT
TRBV19	13	-	-	TRBJ2-1	CASRGAKYNEQFF	TGTGCCAGTAGGGGAGCCAAGTACAATGAGCAGTTCTTC
TRBV7-2	14	-	-	TRBJ2-2	CASIEQVAAGELFF	TGTGCCAGCATCGAACAGGTTGCGGCCGGGGAGCTGTTTTTT
TRBV18	14	TRBD1	-	TRBJ2-1	CASSPTWDRNEQFF	TGTGCCAGCTCACCTACCTGGGACAGGAATGAGCAGTTCTTC
TRBV20-1	11	-	-	TRBJ1-2	CSARDLKDYTF	TGCAGTGCTCGGGATCTAAAGGACTACACCTTC
TRBV29-1	13	-	-	TRBJ1-1	CSVRKSPVTEAFF	TGCAGCGTGCGAAAAAGCCCCGTCACTGAAGCTTTCTTT
TRBV25-1	16	TRBD1	-	TRBJ1-6	CASSVTGGVNNSPLHF	TGTGCCAGCAGTGTGACAGGGGGCGTAAATAATTCACCCCTCCACTTT
TRBV19	15	-	-	TRBJ2-5	CASSMPNGIQETQYF	TGTGCCAGTAGTATGCCGAACGGGATCCAAGAGACCCAGTACTTC
TRBV4-3	15	TRBD2	-	TRBJ2-5	CASSQVAGGQETQYF	TGCGCCAGCAGCCAAGTGGCGGGGGGGCAAGAGACCCAGTACTTC
TRBV5-6	16	-	-	TRBJ2-1	CASSPPPGQGYNEQFF	TGTGCCAGCAGCCCACCCCCGGGTCAGGGCTACAATGAGCAGTTCTTC
TRBV14	15	-	-	TRBJ1-6	CASRPSDGEASPLHF	TGTGCCAGCAGACCCTCGGACGGGGAGGCTTCACCCCTCCACTTT
TRBV5-1	13	-	-	TRBJ1-2	CASAGESIDGYTF	TGCGCCAGCGCAGGGGAAAGTATCGATGGCTACACCTTC